This TCR beta chain was recovered during a study of PD-1 blockade in classical Hodgkin lymphoma. Study information: Each patient was given nivolumab 3 mg/kg through a vein every 2 weeks. Study-wide results and caveats: Newly diagnosed patients were reported to start with lower TCR diversity than healthy donors. Significantly greater TCR diversity emerged by C4D1 in CD4+ cells but not CD8+ cells. The causes of the repertoire differences, possibly disease activity or prior therapy, remain undefined.

Time point meaning: cycle 4 day 1 (C4D1), after 6 weeks of nivolumab. Every patient was affected by relapse after autologous stem cell transplantation, while exposure to brentuximab vedotin was not uniform. Trimming took 2 bases from V and 0 from J, leaving 9 bases between them. This CDR3 region has 16 residues. Germline lookup yields CDR1 SGHRS and CDR2 YFSETQ. The assay was immunoSEQ multiplex PCR, and TCRdb's table has in-frame clones only and misses some. In the table there are about 64,000 clones, about 89% of which are singletons. Regarding this clone: The antigen is undetermined.

The chain is built from TRBV5-1 and TRBJ1-6, with D unresolved. This sample comprised peripheral blood mononuclear cells (PBMCs), obtained before the fourth cycle of nivolumab. This sequence was found in a human donor with classical Hodgkin lymphoma. The chain's CDR3 is CASSFSESSYNSPLHF. CDR3 sequence (DNA): TGCGCCAGCAGCTTCTCGGAGAGCTCCTATAATTCACCCCTCCACTTT.